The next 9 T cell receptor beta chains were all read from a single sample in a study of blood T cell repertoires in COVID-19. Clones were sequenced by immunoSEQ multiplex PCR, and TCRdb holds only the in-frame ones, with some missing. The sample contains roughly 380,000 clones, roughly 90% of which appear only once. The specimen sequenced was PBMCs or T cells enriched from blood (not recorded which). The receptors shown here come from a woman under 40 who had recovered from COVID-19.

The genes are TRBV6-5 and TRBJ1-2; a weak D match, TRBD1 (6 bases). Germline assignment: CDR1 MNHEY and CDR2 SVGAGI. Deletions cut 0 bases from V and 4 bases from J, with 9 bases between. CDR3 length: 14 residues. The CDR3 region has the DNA TGTGCCAGCAGTTACTCTGCGGGGGCCTATGGCTACACCTTC. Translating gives CASSYSAGAYGYTF.

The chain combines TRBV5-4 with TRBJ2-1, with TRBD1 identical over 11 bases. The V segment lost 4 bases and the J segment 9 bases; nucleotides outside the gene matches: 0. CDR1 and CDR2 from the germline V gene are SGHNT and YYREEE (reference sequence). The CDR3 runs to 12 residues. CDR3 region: CASSGTGGEQFF. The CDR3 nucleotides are TGTGCCAGCAGCGGGACAGGGGGTGAGCAGTTCTTC.

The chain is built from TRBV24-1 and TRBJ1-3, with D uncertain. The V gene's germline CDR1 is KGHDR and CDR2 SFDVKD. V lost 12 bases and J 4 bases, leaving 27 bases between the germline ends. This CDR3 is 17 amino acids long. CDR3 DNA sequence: TGTGCCCACCAGTTCTTAGACACGGATTCTTCCGGAAACACCATATATTTT. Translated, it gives CAHQFLDTDSSGNTIYF.

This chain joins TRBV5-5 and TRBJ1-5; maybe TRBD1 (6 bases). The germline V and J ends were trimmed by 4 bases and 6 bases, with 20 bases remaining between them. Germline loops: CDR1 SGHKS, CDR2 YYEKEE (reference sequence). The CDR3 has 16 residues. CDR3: CASSAMGGALGQPQHF. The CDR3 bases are TGTGCCAGCAGCGCCATGGGGGGGGCGCTTGGTCAGCCCCAGCATTTT.

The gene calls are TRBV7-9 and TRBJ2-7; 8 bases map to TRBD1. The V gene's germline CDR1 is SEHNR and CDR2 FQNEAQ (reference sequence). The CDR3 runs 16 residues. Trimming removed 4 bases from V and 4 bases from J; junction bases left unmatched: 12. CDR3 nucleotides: TGTGCCAGCAGCTCCGATCCAGGGGGCAAAGGGTACGAGCAGTACTTC. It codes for CASSSDPGGKGYEQYF.

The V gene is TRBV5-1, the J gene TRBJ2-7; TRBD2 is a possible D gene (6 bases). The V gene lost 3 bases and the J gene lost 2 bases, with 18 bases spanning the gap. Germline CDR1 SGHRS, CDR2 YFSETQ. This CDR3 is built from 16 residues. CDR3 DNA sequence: TGCGCCAGCAGCTCCCCGGCGGGGTCCGCCACCTACGAGCAGTACTTC. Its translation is CASSSPAGSATYEQYF.

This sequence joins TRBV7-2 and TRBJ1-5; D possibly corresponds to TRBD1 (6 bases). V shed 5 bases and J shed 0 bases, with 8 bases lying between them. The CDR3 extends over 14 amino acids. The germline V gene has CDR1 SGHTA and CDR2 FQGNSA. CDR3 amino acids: CASSKDSSNQPQHF. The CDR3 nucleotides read TGTGCCAGCAGCAAGGACAGTAGCAATCAGCCCCAGCATTTT. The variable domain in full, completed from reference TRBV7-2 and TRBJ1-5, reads GAGVSQSPSNKVTEKGKDVELRCDPISGHTALYWYRQSLGQGLEFLIYFQGNSAPDKSGLPSDRFSAERTGGSVSTLTIQRTQQEDSAVYLCASSKDSSNQPQHFGDGTRLSIL.

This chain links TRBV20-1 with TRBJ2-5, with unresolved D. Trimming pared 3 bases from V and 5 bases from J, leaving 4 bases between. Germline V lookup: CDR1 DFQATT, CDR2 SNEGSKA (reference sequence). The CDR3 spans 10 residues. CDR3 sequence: CSASGETQYF. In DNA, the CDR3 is TGCAGTGCTAGCGGGGAGACCCAGTACTTC.

CDR3 DNA: TGTGCCAGCAGTCAGGGAACCTATGGCTACACCTTC. Translating gives CASSQGTYGYTF. The genes are TRBV6-5 and TRBJ1-2; D possibly corresponds to TRBD1 (5 bases). CDR3 length: 12 amino acids. CDR1 is MNHEY and CDR2 is SVGAGI in the germline V gene. V shed 5 bases and J shed 4 bases, with 8 bases lying between them.